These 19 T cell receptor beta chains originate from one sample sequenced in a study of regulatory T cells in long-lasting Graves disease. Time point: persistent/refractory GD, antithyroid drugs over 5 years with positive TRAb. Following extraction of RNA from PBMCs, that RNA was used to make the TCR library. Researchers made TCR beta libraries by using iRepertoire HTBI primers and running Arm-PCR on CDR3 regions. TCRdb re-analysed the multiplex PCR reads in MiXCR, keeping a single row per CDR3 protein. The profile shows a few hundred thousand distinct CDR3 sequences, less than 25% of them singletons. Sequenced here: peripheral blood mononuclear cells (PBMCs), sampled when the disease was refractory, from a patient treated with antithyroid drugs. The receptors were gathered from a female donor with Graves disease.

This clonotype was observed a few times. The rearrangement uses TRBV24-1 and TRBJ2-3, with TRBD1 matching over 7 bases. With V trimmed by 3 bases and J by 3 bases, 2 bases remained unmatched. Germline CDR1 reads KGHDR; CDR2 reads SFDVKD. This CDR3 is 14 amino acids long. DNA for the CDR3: TGTGCCACCAGTGATACAGGGGTTACAGATACGCAGTATTTT. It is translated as CATSDTGVTDTQYF.

The CDR3 spells CASSPPGRTLETQYF. CDR3 nucleotide sequence: TGTGCCAGCAGCCCCCCCGGCAGAACGTTGGAGACCCAGTACTTC. The V and J genes are TRBV7-2 and TRBJ2-5, with no clear D. This CDR3 comprises 15 residues. Germline V gene lookup returns CDR1 SGHTA and CDR2 FQGNSA. Trimming pared 5 bases from V and 5 bases from J, leaving 18 bases between.

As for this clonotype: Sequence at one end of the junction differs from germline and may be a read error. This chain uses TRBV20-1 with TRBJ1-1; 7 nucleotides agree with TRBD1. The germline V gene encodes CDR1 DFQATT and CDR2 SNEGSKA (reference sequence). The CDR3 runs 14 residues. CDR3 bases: TGCAGTGCTAGAGACGGGACAGCGAACATTGAAGCTTTCTTT. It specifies CSARDGTANIEAFF.

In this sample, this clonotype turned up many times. The CDR3 DNA is TGTGCCAGCAGTGAGAGCCTACAGGGGGGCTACGAGCAGTACTTC. Its protein is CASSESLQGGYEQYF. V gene TRBV6-1 combines with J gene TRBJ2-7; 8 bases are shared with TRBD1. Germline CDR1 MNHNS, CDR2 SASEGT. This CDR3 is built from 15 residues. Germline trimming cut 3 bases from V and 3 bases from J; bases unmatched to any gene: 7.

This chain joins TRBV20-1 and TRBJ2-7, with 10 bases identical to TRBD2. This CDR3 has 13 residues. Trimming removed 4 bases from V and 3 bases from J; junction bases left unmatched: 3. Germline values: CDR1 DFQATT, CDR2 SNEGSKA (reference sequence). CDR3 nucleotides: TGCAGTGCTATTGTAGCGGGAGGCTACGAGCAGTACTTC. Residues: CSAIVAGGYEQYF.

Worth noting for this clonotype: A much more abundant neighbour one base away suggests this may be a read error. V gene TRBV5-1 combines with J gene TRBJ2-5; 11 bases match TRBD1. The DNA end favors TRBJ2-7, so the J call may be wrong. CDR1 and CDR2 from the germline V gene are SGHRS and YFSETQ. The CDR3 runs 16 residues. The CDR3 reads CASSLVRTGGEYEQYF. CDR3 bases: TGCGCCAGCAGCTTGGTGAGGACAGGGGGCGAGTACGAGCAGTACTTC.

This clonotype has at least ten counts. Here the CDR3 DNA reads TGTGCCAGCCGGGGGTTGGGTTCGGCTAATGAAAAACTGTTTTTT. It yields the protein CASRGLGSANEKLFF. V usage is TRBV6-1 and J usage is TRBJ1-4; D possibly corresponds to TRBD1 (5 bases). Germline CDR1 is MNHNS and CDR2 is SASEGT. V lost 8 bases, J lost 3 bases, and 16 bases lay in between. This CDR3 has 15 amino acids.

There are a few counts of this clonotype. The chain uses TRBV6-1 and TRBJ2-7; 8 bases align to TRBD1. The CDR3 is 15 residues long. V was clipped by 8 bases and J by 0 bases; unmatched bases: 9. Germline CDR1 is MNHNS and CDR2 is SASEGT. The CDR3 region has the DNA TGTGCCAGCCATATTGGACAGGGAGCCTCCTACGAGCAGTACTTC. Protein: CASHIGQGASYEQYF.

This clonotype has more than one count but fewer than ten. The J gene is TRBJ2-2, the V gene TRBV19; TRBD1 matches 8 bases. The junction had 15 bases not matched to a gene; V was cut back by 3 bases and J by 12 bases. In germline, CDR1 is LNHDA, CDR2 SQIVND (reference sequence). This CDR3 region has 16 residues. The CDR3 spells CASSIPTGVIPGQLFF. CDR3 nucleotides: TGTGCCAGTAGTATCCCGACAGGGGTCATCCCTGGGCAGCTGTTTTTT.

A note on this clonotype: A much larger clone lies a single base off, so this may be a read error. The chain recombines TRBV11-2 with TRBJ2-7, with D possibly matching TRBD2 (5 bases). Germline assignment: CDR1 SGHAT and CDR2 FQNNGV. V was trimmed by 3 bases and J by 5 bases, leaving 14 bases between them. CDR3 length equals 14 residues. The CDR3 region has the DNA TGTGCCAGCAGCTTGGCGGGTCAGTGGGACGAGCAGTACTTC. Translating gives CASSLAGQWDEQYF.

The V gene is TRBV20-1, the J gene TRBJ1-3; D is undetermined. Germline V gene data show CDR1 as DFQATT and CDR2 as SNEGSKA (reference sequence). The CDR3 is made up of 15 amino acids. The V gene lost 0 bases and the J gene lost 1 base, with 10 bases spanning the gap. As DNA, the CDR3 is TGCAGTGCTAGAGATCTGACCGCGTCTGGAAACACCATATATTTT. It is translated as CSARDLTASGNTIYF.

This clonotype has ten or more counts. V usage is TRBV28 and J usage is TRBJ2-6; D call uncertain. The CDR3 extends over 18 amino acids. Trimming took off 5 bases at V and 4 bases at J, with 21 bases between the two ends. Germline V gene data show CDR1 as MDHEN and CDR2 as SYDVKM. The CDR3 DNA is TGTGCCAGCAGTCTCTCCGGGCCGGGCCCGGAAGGGGCCAACGTCCTGACTTTC. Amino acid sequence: CASSLSGPGPEGANVLTF.

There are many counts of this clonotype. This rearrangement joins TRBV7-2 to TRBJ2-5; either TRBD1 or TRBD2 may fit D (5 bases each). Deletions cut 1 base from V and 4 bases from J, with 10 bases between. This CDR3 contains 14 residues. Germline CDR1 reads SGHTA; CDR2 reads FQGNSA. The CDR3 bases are TGTGCCAGCAGCTTAGGGACGGGACGAGAGACCCAGTACTTC. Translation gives CASSLGTGRETQYF.

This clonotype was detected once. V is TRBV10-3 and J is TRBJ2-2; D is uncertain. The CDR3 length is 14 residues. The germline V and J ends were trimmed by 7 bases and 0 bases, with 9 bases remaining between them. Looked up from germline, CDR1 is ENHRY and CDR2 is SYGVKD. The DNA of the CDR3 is TGTGCCATCAAACCAGCTACGAACACCGGGGAGCTGTTTTTT. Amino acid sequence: CAIKPATNTGELFF.

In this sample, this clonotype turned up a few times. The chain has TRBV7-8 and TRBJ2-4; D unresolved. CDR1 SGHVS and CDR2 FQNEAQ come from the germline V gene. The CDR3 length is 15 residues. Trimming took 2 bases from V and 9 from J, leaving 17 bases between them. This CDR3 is CASSLRSVGVSIQYF. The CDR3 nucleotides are TGTGCCAGCAGCTTAAGATCCGTTGGCGTTAGCATTCAGTACTTC.

This CDR3 is CAWRDGGEAFF. The CDR3 DNA follows: TGTGCCTGGAGGGACGGGGGGGAAGCTTTCTTT. This chain joins TRBV30 and TRBJ1-1; D possibly corresponds to TRBD1 (5 bases). The CDR3 is made up of 11 amino acids. Germline V CDR1 and CDR2: GTSNPN, SVGIG (reference sequence). Trimming took 3 bases from V and 8 from J, leaving 10 bases between them.

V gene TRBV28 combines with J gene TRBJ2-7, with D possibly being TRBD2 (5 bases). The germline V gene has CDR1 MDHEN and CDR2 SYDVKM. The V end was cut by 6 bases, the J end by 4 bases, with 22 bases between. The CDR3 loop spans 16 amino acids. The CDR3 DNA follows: TGTGCCAGCAGCCGAAACGCCTTTGGCTCGGGGTACGAGCAGTACTTC. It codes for CASSRNAFGSGYEQYF.

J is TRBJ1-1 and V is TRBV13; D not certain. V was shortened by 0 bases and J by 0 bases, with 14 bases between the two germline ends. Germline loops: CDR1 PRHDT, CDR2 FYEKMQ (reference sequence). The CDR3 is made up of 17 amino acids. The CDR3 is CASSLGGFPFMNTEAFF. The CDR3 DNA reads TGTGCCAGCAGCTTAGGGGGGTTCCCGTTCATGAACACTGAAGCTTTCTTT. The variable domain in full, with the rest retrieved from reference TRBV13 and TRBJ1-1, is AAGVIQSPRHLIKEKRETATLKCYPIPRHDTVYWYQQGPGQDPQFLISFYEKMQSDKGSIPDRFSAQQFSDYHSELNMSSLELGDSALYFCASSLGGFPFMNTEAFFGQGTRLTVV.

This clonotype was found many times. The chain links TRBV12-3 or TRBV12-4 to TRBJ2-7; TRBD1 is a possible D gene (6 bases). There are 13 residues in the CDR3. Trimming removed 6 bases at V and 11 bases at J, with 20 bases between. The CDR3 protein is CASRGAGRTAEYF. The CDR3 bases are TGTGCCAGCAGAGGAGCCGGAAGGACAGCAGAGTACTTC.